The rows below give T cell receptor beta chains drawn from one sample of a study of T cell changes during pregnancy in multiple sclerosis. Repertoires were generated with immunoSEQ multiplex PCR, while TCRdb's copy carries only in-frame clones and drops some. The sample consists of fewer than 40,000 clones, 90% of them appearing once. The sequenced sample was CD4+ T cells from peripheral blood mononuclear cells, obtained in the first trimester of pregnancy. These receptors were obtained from a female donor in good health, enrolled as a control in a pregnancy study. Each CDR3 is given with its conserved first and last residue. The D gene is left open where the match is weak. Clone size is not always given. Where it is, it says once, few, many or a class for expanded clones.

V: TRBV5-5; length: 16; J: TRBJ1-2; D: TRBD1; size: NA; CDR3: CASSLISGQGIYGYTF; DNA: TGTGCCAGCAGCTTAATATCGGGACAGGGGATCTATGGCTACACCTTC
V: TRBV7-6; length: 14; J: TRBJ1-1; D: TRBD1; size: NA; CDR3: CASSVGQGGTEAFF; DNA: TGTGCCAGCAGCGTCGGACAGGGCGGCACTGAAGCTTTCTTT
V: TRBV7-2; length: 17; J: TRBJ1-6; D: NA; size: NA; CDR3: CASSLDRASSYNSPLHF; DNA: TGTGCCAGCAGCTTAGACAGGGCGAGCTCCTATAATTCACCCCTCCACTTT
V: TRBV5-4; length: 17; J: TRBJ2-1; D: TRBD2; size: NA; CDR3: CASSQYSGTSGAAGRFF; DNA: TGTGCCAGCAGTCAGTATTCCGGGACTAGCGGGGCCGCCGGCCGGTTCTTC
V: TRBV7-2; length: 13; J: TRBJ2-1; D: NA; size: NA; CDR3: CASSSSGMYEQFF; DNA: TGTGCCAGCAGCTCGTCAGGGATGTATGAGCAGTTCTTC
V: TRBV28; length: 11; J: TRBJ1-1; D: NA; size: once; CDR3: CASSAEVSAFF; DNA: TGTGCCAGCAGTGCAGAGGTTTCGGCTTTCTTT
V: TRBV18; length: 16; J: TRBJ2-7; D: NA; size: NA; CDR3: CASSSGGVGYRDEQYF; DNA: TGTGCCAGCTCATCGGGCGGGGTGGGGTACCGTGACGAGCAGTACTTC
V: TRBV19; length: 15; J: TRBJ1-5; D: TRBD1; size: NA; CDR3: CASSIDRASNQPQHF; DNA: TGTGCCAGTAGTATTGACAGGGCCAGCAATCAGCCCCAGCATTTT
V: TRBV28; length: 13; J: TRBJ1-2; D: NA; size: NA; CDR3: CASSSWGGAGYTF; DNA: TGTGCCAGCAGTTCTTGGGGGGGCGCGGGCTACACCTTC
V: TRBV11-3; length: 16; J: TRBJ2-7; D: TRBD1; size: NA; CDR3: CASSLGNRGLTDEQYF; DNA: TGTGCCAGCAGCTTAGGGAACAGGGGTTTGACGGATGAGCAGTACTTC
V: TRBV7-2; length: 15; J: TRBJ2-5; D: TRBD1; size: NA; CDR3: CASSRRTGDQETQYF; DNA: TGTGCCAGCAGCCGGAGAACAGGGGACCAAGAGACCCAGTACTTC
V: TRBV10-3; length: 15; J: TRBJ1-5; D: TRBD1; size: NA; CDR3: CATQGQGLGDQPQHF; DNA: TGTGCCACCCAGGGACAGGGGTTAGGGGATCAGCCCCAGCATTTT
V: TRBV4-1; length: 13; J: TRBJ2-1; D: NA; size: NA; CDR3: CASSQVPGGEQFF; DNA: TGCGCCAGCAGCCAAGTCCCCGGCGGGGAGCAGTTCTTC
V: TRBV9; length: 13; J: TRBJ2-7; D: NA; size: NA; CDR3: CASSVEGAYEQYF; DNA: TGTGCCAGCAGCGTAGAAGGGGCCTACGAGCAGTACTTC
V: TRBV7-6; length: 17; J: TRBJ1-1; D: TRBD1; size: once; CDR3: CASSLTQPGTVNTEAFF; DNA: TGTGCCAGCAGCTTAACCCAACCGGGGACAGTGAACACTGAAGCTTTCTTT